A single sample gave rise to the 2 T cell receptor beta chains below, sequenced in a study of graft-versus-host responses after intestinal transplantation. No antigen has been assigned to these receptors. Generated by immunoSEQ multiplex PCR, the TCRdb table keeps only in-frame clones and is missing some. The data hold tens of thousands of clones, with 70% to 90% observed a single time. Here the sequenced sample was unstimulated CD8+ T cells sorted from spleen or lymph node cells, taken before intestinal transplant. These receptors originate from a human donor who received an intestinal transplant.

This clone occurred once. The V call is TRBV21-1, the J call TRBJ2-5; the D call TRBD1 from the table was never checked on the DNA. TRBV21-1 is noted as a pseudogene. CDR3 length equals 13 residues. CDR3 residues: CASSPDREETQYF. CDR3 coding DNA: TGTGCCAGCAGCCCAGACAGGGAAGAGACCCAGTACTTC.

The CDR3: CASSLLATTDTQYF. The CDR3, as DNA: TGTGCCAGCAGCCTACTAGCAACCACAGATACGCAGTATTTT. V and J are TRBV7-2 and TRBJ2-3, with D maybe TRBD2 (6 bases). Trimming removed 5 bases from V and 2 bases from J, with 11 bases in between. The V gene's germline CDR1 is SGHTA and CDR2 FQGNSA. CDR3 length: 14 amino acids. Combining the CDR3 with reference TRBV7-2 and TRBJ2-3 gives the whole variable domain GAGVSQSPSNKVTEKGKDVELRCDPISGHTALYWYRQSLGQGLEFLIYFQGNSAPDKSGLPSDRFSAERTGGSVSTLTIQRTQQEDSAVYLCASSLLATTDTQYFGPGTRLTVL.